This section outlines one T cell receptor (beta chain) sequence together with its context. The data originate from a study of T cells in Graves' hyperthyroidism and ophthalmopathy. What was amplified from RNA transcripts were TCR beta CDR3 regions. The primer set for the first-round RT-PCR of the TCR CDR3 was HTBI. TCRdb redid the calling of the multiplex PCR reads with MiXCR, one entry per CDR3 protein. The table shows about 840,000 distinct CDR3 sequences, with 38% occurring only once. Sequencing was carried out using blood. The TCR was taken from a man between 18 and 35 years old with Graves' hyperthyroidism.

The CDR3 DNA reads as TGTGCCAGCAGCCGACAGGCACCCACAAATGAAAAACTGTTTTTT. Translating gives CASSRQAPTNEKLFF. The rearrangement joins TRBV7-9 to TRBJ1-4; D is perhaps TRBD1 (6 bases). This CDR3 is built from 15 residues. Germline V CDR1 and CDR2: SEHNR, FQNEAQ (reference sequence). V was clipped by 5 bases and J by 5 bases, with 15 bases between them.